What follows is one T cell receptor beta chain and its context. This sample is drawn from a study of shared clonotypes between healthy human individuals. Whole-study context: There were three CD4 naive, three CD4 memory, two CD8 naive and one CD8 memory plates per donor.

The CDR3 is 11 amino acids. Germline values: CDR1 LNHDA, CDR2 SQIVND (reference sequence). V gave up 4 bases and J gave up 7 bases, with 8 bases separating them. Some 29,000 T cell genomes (around 200 ng DNA) went into each sorted-subset replicate. Sequenced by immunoSEQ multiplex PCR; TCRdb stores in-frame clones only, minus some. The table lists roughly 2.1 million clones, under 95% of them singletons, with around 1.7% in the top ten. Naive-designated CD8 cells lacked CD45RO, were positively enriched for CCR7, and omitted terminally differentiated effector memory CD45RA+ cells. HIV-negative, healthy adults without recent acute infections or vaccinations were the donors.

The sample consisted of naive CD8+ T cells from PBMCs. This receptor was identified in a man aged 18 to 29 in good health. Some clones in this sample may be carry-over from other donors' samples. V and J are TRBV19 and TRBJ2-7; D gene ambiguous. The CDR3 DNA follows: TGTGCCAGTAGTACGACTCGGGAGCAGTACTTC. Encoded protein: CASSTTREQYF.